This TCR beta chain was sequenced in a study of T cells in Graves' hyperthyroidism and ophthalmopathy. Findings of the study overall: Model output signaled ophthalmopathy a median around 5.9 months ahead of onset.

V dropped 4 bases and J dropped 3 bases, with 10 bases sitting between them. CDR1 is SEHNR and CDR2 is FQNEAQ in the germline V gene (reference sequence). CDR3 size: 13 residues. Regions amplified from RNA transcripts were the TCR beta CDR3 regions. An initial round of RT-PCR targeting the TCR CDR3 relied on the HTBI primer set. TCRdb analysed the multiplex PCR reads with MiXCR anew, one entry per CDR3 protein. The sample holds roughly 840,000 distinct CDR3 sequences, about two fifths seen once. Patients were excluded for uncontrolled infection, other autoimmune disease, pregnancy or lactation. The PBMCs had their origin in around 9.1 ml of fresh peripheral blood. Regarding this clonotype: The antigen remains unidentified.

The clonotype comes from a man between 18 and 29 years old with Graves' hyperthyroidism. The chain is built from TRBV7-9 and TRBJ2-7; no reliable D call. The specimen sequenced was blood. The CDR3 nucleotides are TGTGCCAGCAGCTCTAAGGACCTCTACGAGCAGTACTTC. Its protein product is CASSSKDLYEQYF.